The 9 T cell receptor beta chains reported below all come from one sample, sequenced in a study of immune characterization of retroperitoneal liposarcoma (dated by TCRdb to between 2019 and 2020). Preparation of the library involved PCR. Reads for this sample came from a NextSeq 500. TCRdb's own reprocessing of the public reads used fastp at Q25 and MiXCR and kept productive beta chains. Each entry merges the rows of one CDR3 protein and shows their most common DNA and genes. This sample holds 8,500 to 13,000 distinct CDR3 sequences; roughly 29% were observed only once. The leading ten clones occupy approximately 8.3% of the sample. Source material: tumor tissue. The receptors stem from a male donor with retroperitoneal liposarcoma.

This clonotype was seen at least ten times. In DNA, the CDR3 is TGTGCCAGCAGAGCACAGGGCGCCCTATACGAGCAGTTCTTC. It is translated as CASRAQGALYEQFF. J is TRBJ2-1 and V is TRBV10-3; the D gene is possibly TRBD1 (6 bases). CDR3 size: 14 residues. V dropped 10 bases and J dropped 10 bases, with 23 bases sitting between them. Germline V gene data show CDR1 as ENHRY and CDR2 as SYGVKD.

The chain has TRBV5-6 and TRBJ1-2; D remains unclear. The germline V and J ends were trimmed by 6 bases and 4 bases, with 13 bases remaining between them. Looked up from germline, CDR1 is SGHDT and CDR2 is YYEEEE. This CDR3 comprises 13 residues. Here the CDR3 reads CASTPWASYGYTF. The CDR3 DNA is TGTGCCAGCACTCCTTGGGCTTCCTATGGCTACACCTTC.

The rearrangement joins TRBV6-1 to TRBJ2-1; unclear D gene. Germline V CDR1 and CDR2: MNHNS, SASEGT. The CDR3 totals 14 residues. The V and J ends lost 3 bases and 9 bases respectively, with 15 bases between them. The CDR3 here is CASSDTDRQGEQFF. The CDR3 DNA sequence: TGTGCCAGCAGTGACACAGACCGACAAGGTGAGCAGTTCTTC.

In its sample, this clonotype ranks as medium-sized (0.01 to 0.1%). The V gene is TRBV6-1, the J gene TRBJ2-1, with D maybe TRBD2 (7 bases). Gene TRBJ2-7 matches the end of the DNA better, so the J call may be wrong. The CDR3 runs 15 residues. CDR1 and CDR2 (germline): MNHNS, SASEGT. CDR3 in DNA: TGTGCCAGCAGTTCTGCGGGGGCCTCCTACAATGAGCAGTACTTC. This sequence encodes CASSSAGASYNEQYF.

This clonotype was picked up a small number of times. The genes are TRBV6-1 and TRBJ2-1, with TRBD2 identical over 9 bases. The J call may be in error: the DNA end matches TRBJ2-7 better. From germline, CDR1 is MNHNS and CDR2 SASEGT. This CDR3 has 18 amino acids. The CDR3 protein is CASSPAAGGFSSYNEQYF. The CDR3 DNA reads TGTGCCAGCAGTCCCGCAGCGGGGGGCTTTAGCTCCTACAATGAGCAGTACTTC.

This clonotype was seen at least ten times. CDR3 sequence reads: CASSIRGTQFF. In nucleotides, the CDR3 is TGTGCCAGCAGTATACGGGGGACCCAGTTCTTC. The V and J genes are TRBV6-1 and TRBJ2-1, with D perhaps matching TRBD2 (6 bases). Germline-derived CDR1 and CDR2 are MNHNS and SASEGT. The ends were cut back, 5 bases at V and 13 bases at J, with 12 bases in the middle. CDR3 length: 11 amino acids.

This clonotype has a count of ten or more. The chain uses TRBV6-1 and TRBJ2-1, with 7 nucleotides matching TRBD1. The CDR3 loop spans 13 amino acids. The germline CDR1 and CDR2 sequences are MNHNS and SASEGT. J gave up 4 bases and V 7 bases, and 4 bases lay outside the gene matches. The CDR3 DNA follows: TGTGCCAGCACTCTGACAGGGTACAATGAGCAGTTCTTC. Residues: CASTLTGYNEQFF.

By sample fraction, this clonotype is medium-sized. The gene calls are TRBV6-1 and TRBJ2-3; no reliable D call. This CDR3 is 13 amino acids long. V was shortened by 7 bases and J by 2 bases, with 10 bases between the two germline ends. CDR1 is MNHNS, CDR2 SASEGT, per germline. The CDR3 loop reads CASTLTDTDTQYF. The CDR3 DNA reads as TGTGCCAGCACCTTGACGGACACAGATACGCAGTATTTT.

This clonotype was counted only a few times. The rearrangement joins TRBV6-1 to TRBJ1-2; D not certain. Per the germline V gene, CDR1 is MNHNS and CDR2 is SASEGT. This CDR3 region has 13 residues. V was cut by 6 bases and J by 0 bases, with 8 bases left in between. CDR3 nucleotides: TGTGCCAGCAGGCGCGACCCTAACTATGGCTACACCTTC. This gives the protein CASRRDPNYGYTF.